The T cell receptor (beta chain) under discussion was sequenced for a study of blood T cells in healthy people across ages. This clonotype has just a few counts. PCR was performed a second time for 7 to 11 cycles using a sample-barcoded 5' primer and a J-beta primer mix. TCRdb re-called the 5' RACE reads with MiXCR, one entry per CDR3 protein. The repertoire holds about 800,000 distinct CDR3 sequences, with 20% to 25% as singletons. Per germline, CDR1 LGHNA and CDR2 YSLEER. This CDR3 is 14 amino acids long. The V end was cut by 0 bases, the J end by 4 bases, with 8 bases between. These data also formed part of another study, on T cells of mothers and their children. That paper notes: In this cohort, donors were three healthy Caucasian mothers plus their six children.

The clonotype was recovered from a boy between 10 and 17 years old in good health. Sequencing used blood. This chain links TRBV4-3 with TRBJ2-3; D not resolved. CDR3: CASSQDSWADTQYF. The CDR3 DNA sequence: TGCGCCAGCAGCCAAGACTCTTGGGCAGATACGCAGTATTTT.